The clone carrying this TCR beta chain was seen repeatedly, ten times or more. Its antigen remains unknown. This entry is derived from a study of T-cell memory formation after mild COVID-19. Study at large: TCR clusters were largely donor specific.

TCRdb ran MiXCR on the 5' RACE reads and lists one entry per CDR3 protein. The sample records fewer than 200,000 distinct CDR3 sequences, approximately 18% being singletons. Study-level findings and limits: Those CD4+ clones that contracted were mainly in CM and EM (CD8+ ones in EMRA). Pre-infection memory already had some responding clones, implying cross-reactive memory joined.

The specimen was PBMCs or a T cell subset sorted from them (not recorded which). This TCR was recovered from a man younger than 35 who had mild COVID-19 (a few samples of this study predate the infection). Cell type and time point are not known.

CDR3 sequence: CASSLDATADTQYF. CDR3 bases: TGTGCCAGCAGCTTAGACGCGACGGCAGATACGCAGTATTTT. The V and J genes are TRBV7-6 and TRBJ2-3; D not resolved. Germline CDR1 is SGHVS and CDR2 is FNYEAQ. V lost 1 base and J 4 bases, leaving 9 bases between the germline ends. The CDR3 is 14 amino acids.